One and the same sample provided the 6 T cell receptor beta chains below, sequenced in a study of T cells after yellow fever vaccination. TCRdb redid the calling of the 5' RACE reads with MiXCR, one entry per CDR3 protein. The sample includes 450,000 to 550,000 distinct CDR3 sequences, less than 25% of them seen just once. The material sequenced was PBMCs, taken around 3 weeks after the first yellow fever vaccination. The receptors were gathered from a man aged 18 to 30 who received the YFV17D yellow fever vaccine.

This sequence joins TRBV6-4 and TRBJ2-1, with TRBD2 matching over 9 bases. After removal of 0 bases from V and 7 bases from J, the junction contained 4 bases not matched to a gene. The CDR3 is made up of 15 amino acids. Germline V gene data show CDR1 as MRHNA and CDR2 as SNTAGT. The CDR3 nucleotides read TGTGCCAGCAGTGACTCGGCGGGGGGGAATAATGAGCAGTTCTTC. Amino acids: CASSDSAGGNNEQFF.

In this sample, this clonotype turned up a few times. This rearrangement joins TRBV2 to TRBJ2-3; D unresolved. Germline loops: CDR1 SNHLY, CDR2 FYNNEI. V was clipped by 9 bases and J by 4 bases, with 8 bases between them. The CDR3 is 11 residues long. CDR3: CARSIPDTQYF. CDR3 bases: TGTGCCAGGAGCATCCCAGATACGCAGTATTTT.

The chain uses TRBV20-1 and TRBJ1-4; D gene uncertain. The germline V gene has CDR1 DFQATT and CDR2 SNEGSKA (reference sequence). V shed 0 bases and J shed 8 bases, with 10 bases lying between them. This CDR3 has 13 amino acids. CDR3 DNA: TGCAGTGCTAGAGATCCCCGAACAGAAAAACTGTTTTTT. Amino acids: CSARDPRTEKLFF.

The chain is built from TRBV18 and TRBJ2-1; D not resolved. CDR3 length: 16 residues. Trimming took off 6 bases at V and 6 bases at J, with 21 bases between the two ends. The germline V gene encodes CDR1 KGHSH and CDR2 LQKENI. The CDR3 DNA is TGTGCCAGCTCCCACAAGGTTTGGCGCGATATCAATGAGCAGTTCTTC. Translation: CASSHKVWRDINEQFF.

The V and J genes are TRBV9 and TRBJ2-2, with D possibly TRBD2 on 7 matching bases. The CDR3 consists of 17 residues. In germline, CDR1 is SGDLS, CDR2 YYNGEE. V lost 0 bases and J lost 3, with 15 bases in between. For the CDR3, the DNA is TGTGCCAGCAGCGTAGGAGGCGGGGGCCGTTACACCGGGGAGCTGTTTTTT. Translated, it gives CASSVGGGGRYTGELFF.

The chain joins TRBV6-2 or TRBV6-3 to TRBJ1-6; D is possibly TRBD1 (5 bases). Germline V gives CDR1 MNHEY, CDR2 SVGEGT. This CDR3 comprises 15 residues. V was cut by 0 bases and J by 7 bases, with 10 bases left in between. The CDR3 loop reads CASSYSGELNSPLHF. In DNA form, the CDR3 reads TGTGCCAGCAGTTACTCGGGGGAATTGAATTCACCCCTCCACTTT.